The 5 T cell receptor beta chains in this list originate from one sample, sequenced in a study of blood T cell dynamics during melanoma immunotherapy. Time point: week 3, after first cycle of checkpoint inhibitor. Clones were read by immunoSEQ multiplex PCR, and TCRdb kept only the in-frame ones, dropping some. The sample lists about 4,800 clones; 88% were seen once. The source was blood, collected from a patient treated with checkpoint blockade. The receptors were sampled from a human donor with melanoma.

The chain employs TRBV27 and TRBJ2-5; the D is unclear. This CDR3 spans 13 amino acids. Trimming cost V 8 bases and J 2 bases, with 12 bases left between them. Germline CDR1 and CDR2: MNHEY and SMNVEV (reference sequence). CDR3 DNA: TGTGCCAGCTCCCGGGTGATACAAGAGACCCAGTACTTC. Amino acids: CASSRVIQETQYF.

The gene calls are TRBV6-6 and TRBJ2-3, with 7 bases matching TRBD1. The CDR3 is made up of 15 amino acids. Germline CDR1 MNHNY, CDR2 SVGAGI (reference sequence). Trimming at V came to 0 bases and at J to 1 base, leaving 1 base not matched to a gene. The CDR3 reads CASSYSGQGTDTQYF. The CDR3 nucleotides read TGTGCCAGCAGTTACTCCGGACAGGGCACAGATACGCAGTATTTT.

The rearrangement links TRBV21-1 to TRBJ2-7; TRBD2 is the table's D call, not checked against the DNA. TRBV21-1 is flagged as a pseudogene. The CDR3 runs 16 residues. CDR3 loop: CASILTQTSGSYEQYF. DNA for the CDR3: TGTGCCAGCATCCTAACCCAGACTAGCGGTTCCTACGAGCAGTACTTC.

CDR3 amino acids: CASSGGRVDTGELFF. As DNA, the CDR3 is TGTGCCAGCAGCGGGGGGAGGGTGGACACCGGGGAGCTGTTTTTT. The chain combines TRBV5-4 with TRBJ2-2; 7 nucleotides align to TRBD2. CDR3 length: 15 residues. Germline V gives CDR1 SGHNT, CDR2 YYREEE (reference sequence). V lost 4 bases, J lost 3 bases, and 6 bases stayed unmatched.

V is TRBV4-3 and J is TRBJ2-1; weak D call: TRBD1 (5 bases). The CDR3 runs to 15 residues. V shed 0 bases and J shed 4 bases, with 10 bases lying between them. Germline V gene sequence: CDR1 LGHNA, CDR2 YSLEER. The CDR3 DNA sequence: TGCGCCAGCAGCCAAGATCAGGGTAATTACAATGAGCAGTTCTTC. It specifies CASSQDQGNYNEQFF.